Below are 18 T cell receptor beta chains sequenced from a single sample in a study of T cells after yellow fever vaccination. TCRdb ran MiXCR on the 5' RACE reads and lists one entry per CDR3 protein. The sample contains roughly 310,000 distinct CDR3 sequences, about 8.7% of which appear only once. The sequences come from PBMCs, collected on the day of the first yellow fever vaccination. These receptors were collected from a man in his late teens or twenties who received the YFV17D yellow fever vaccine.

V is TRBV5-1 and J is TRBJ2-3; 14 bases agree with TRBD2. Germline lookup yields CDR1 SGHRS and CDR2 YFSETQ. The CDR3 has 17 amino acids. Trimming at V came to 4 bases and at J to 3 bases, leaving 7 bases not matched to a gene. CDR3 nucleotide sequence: TGCGCCAGCAGCCCCGGGACTAGCGGGAGAGATACAGATACGCAGTATTTT. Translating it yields CASSPGTSGRDTDTQYF.

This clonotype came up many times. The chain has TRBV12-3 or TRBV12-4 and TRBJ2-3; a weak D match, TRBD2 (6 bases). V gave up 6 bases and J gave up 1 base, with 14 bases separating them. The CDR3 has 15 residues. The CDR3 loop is CASRLGAGRTDTQYF. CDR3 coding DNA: TGTGCCAGCAGGTTGGGAGCGGGCCGCACAGATACGCAGTATTTT.

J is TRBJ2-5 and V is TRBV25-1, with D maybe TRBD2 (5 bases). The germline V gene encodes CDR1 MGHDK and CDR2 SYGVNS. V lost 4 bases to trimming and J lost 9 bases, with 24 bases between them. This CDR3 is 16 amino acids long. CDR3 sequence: CASSGPIWSPGMAQYF. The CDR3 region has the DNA TGTGCCAGCAGTGGGCCTATCTGGAGCCCCGGGATGGCCCAGTACTTC.

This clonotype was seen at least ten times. The CDR3 region is CASRLAGGATDTQYF. The CDR3 nucleotides read TGTGCCAGCCGTCTTGCGGGGGGGGCGACAGATACGCAGTATTTT. The chain combines TRBV7-2 with TRBJ2-3, with TRBD2 identical over 9 bases. CDR3 size: 15 residues. The V and J ends lost 8 bases and 3 bases, in that order; junction bases with no gene match: 9. Germline V gives CDR1 SGHTA, CDR2 FQGNSA.

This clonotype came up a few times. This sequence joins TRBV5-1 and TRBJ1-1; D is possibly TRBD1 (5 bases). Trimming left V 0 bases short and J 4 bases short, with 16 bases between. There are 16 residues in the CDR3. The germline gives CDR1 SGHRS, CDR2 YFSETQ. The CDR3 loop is CASSLAEVGLSTEAFF. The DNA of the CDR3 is TGCGCCAGCAGCTTGGCCGAGGTGGGGCTAAGCACTGAAGCTTTCTTT.

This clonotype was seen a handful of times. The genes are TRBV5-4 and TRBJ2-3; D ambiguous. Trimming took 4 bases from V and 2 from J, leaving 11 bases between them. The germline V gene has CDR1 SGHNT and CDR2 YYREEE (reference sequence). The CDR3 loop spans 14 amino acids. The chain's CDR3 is CASSNGPNTDTQYF. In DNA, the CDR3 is TGTGCCAGCAGCAACGGACCCAACACAGATACGCAGTATTTT.

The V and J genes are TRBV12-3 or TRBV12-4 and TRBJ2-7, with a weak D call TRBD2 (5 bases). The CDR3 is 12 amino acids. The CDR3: CGSTRGSYEQYV. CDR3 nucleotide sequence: TGTGGCAGCACTCGAGGGTCCTACGAGCAGTACGTC.

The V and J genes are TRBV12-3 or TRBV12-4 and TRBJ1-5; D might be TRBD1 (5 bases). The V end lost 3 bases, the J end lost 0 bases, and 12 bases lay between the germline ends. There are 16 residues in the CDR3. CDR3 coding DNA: TGTGCCAGCAGTTTGTCGGCAGGGTTTAGCAATCAGCCCCAGCATTTT. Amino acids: CASSLSAGFSNQPQHF.

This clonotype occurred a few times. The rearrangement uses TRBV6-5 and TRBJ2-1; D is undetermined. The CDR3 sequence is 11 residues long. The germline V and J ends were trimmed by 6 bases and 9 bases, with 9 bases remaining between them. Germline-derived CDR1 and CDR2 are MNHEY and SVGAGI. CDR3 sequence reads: CASSHGSEQFF. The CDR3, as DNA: TGTGCCAGCAGCCACGGTAGTGAGCAGTTCTTC.

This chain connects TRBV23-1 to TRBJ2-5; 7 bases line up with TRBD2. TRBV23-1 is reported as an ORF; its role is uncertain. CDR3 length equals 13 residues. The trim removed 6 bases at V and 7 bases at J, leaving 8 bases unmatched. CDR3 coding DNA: TGCGCCAGCAGCCATACTAGCGAGGGGACCCAGTACTTC. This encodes CASSHTSEGTQYF.

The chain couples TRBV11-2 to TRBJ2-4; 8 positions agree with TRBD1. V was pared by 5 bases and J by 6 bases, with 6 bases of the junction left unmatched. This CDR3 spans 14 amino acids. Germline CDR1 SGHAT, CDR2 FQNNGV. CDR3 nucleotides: TGTGCCAGCAGCGAGGACAGGGACAGAAACATTCAGTACTTC. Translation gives CASSEDRDRNIQYF.

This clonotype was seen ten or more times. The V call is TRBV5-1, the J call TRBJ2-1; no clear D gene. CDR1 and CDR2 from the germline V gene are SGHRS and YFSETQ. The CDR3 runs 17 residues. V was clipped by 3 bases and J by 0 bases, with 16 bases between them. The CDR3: CASSSTDFVSSYNEQFF. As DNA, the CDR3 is TGCGCCAGCAGCTCGACTGACTTCGTGAGCTCCTACAATGAGCAGTTCTTC.

The CDR3 DNA follows: TGTGCCAGCAGCCAAGTCTTCCCGAACACTGAAGCTTTCTTT. Encoded protein: CASSQVFPNTEAFF. The V and J genes are TRBV4-2 and TRBJ1-1; D is uncertain. From germline, CDR1 is LGHNA and CDR2 YNFKEQ. V lost 1 base to trimming and J lost 1 base, with 7 bases between them. CDR3 length: 14 amino acids.

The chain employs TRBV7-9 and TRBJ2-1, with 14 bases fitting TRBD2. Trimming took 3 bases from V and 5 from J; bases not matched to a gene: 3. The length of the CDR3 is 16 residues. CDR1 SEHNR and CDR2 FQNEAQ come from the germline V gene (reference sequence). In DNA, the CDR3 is TGTGCCAGCAGCTTGGGACTAGCGGGGGTCCACAATGAGCAGTTCTTC. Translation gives CASSLGLAGVHNEQFF.

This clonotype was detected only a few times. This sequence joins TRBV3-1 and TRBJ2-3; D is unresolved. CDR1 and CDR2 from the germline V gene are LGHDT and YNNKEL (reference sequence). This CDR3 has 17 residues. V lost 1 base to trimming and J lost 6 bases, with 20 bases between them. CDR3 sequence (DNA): TGTGCCAGCAGCCAAGTTCTCTCCCGGGTGGGTACCGATACGCAGTATTTT. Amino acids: CASSQVLSRVGTDTQYF.

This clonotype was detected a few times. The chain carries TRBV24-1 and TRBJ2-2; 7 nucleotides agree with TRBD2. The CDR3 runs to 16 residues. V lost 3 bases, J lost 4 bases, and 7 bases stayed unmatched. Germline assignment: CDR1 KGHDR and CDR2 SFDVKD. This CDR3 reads CATSDPKRGSTGELFF. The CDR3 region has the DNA TGTGCCACCAGTGATCCAAAGCGGGGCTCCACCGGGGAGCTGTTTTTT.

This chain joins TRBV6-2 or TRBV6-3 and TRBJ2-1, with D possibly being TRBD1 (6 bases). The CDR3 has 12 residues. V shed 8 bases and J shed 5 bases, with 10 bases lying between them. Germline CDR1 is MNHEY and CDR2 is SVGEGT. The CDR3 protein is CASAGQNNEQFF. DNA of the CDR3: TGTGCCAGCGCAGGACAGAACAATGAGCAGTTCTTC.

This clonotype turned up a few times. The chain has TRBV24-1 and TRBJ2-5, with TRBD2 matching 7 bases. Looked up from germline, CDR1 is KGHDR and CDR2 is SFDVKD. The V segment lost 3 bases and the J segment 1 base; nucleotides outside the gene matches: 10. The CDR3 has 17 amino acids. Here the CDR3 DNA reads TGTGCCACCAGTGATGGATATGCTAGCGGAATCCAAGAGACCCAGTACTTC. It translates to CATSDGYASGIQETQYF.